This entry lists 26 T cell receptor beta chains sequenced from one sample in a study of blood T cell repertoires in COVID-19. The repertoire was sequenced with immunoSEQ multiplex PCR; TCRdb's copy has only in-frame clones and lacks some. This table holds roughly 300,000 clones, about nine tenths found once. The sample taken for sequencing was PBMCs or T cells enriched from blood (not recorded which). The origin of the receptors is a woman under 30 who had recovered from COVID-19.

The sample holds a few counts of this clone. The chain joins TRBV3-1 (or the pseudogene TRBV3-2) to TRBJ1-3, with D hard to call. The germline V and J ends were trimmed by 4 bases and 9 bases, with 16 bases remaining between them. The CDR3 covers 14 residues. Germline lookup yields CDR1 LGHDT and CDR2 YNNKEL (reference sequence). The CDR3: CASSPSGAYGTIYF. DNA of the CDR3: TGTGCCAGCAGCCCTTCCGGAGCTTACGGCACCATATATTTT.

The V call is TRBV28, the J call TRBJ1-6, with D maybe TRBD1 (5 bases). The germline V gene has CDR1 MDHEN and CDR2 SYDVKM. V was shortened by 6 bases and J by 10 bases, with 16 bases between the two germline ends. The CDR3 is 14 amino acids. Written as DNA, the CDR3 is TGTGCCAGCAGCCCCCCCCAGGGTGGGTCACCCCTCCACTTT. Amino acid sequence: CASSPPQGGSPLHF. Full variable domain (missing parts from reference TRBV28 and TRBJ1-6): DVKVTQSSRYLVKRTGEKVFLECVQDMDHENMFWYRQDPGLGLRLIYFSYDVKMKEKGDIPEGYSVSREKKERFSLILESASTNQTSMYLCASSPPQGGSPLHFGNGTRLTVT.

The chain joins TRBV4-1 to TRBJ1-5; D unclear. The CDR3 loop spans 18 amino acids. V dropped 0 bases and J dropped 2 bases, with 17 bases sitting between them. CDR1 is MGHRA, CDR2 YSYEKL, per germline. CDR3 protein: CASSQDLGVSKGNQPQHF. The CDR3 coding sequence is TGCGCCAGCAGCCAAGATCTCGGAGTGTCGAAGGGCAATCAGCCCCAGCATTTT.

The CDR3 protein is CASSSPGQGWAEAFF. In DNA form, the CDR3 reads TGTGCCAGCAGCTCCCCGGGACAGGGGTGGGCTGAAGCTTTCTTT. This rearrangement joins TRBV4-2 to TRBJ1-1, with 10 bases matching TRBD1. Germline V lookup: CDR1 LGHNA, CDR2 YNFKEQ. This CDR3 spans 15 amino acids. The trim removed 5 bases at V and 6 bases at J, leaving 9 bases unmatched.

The chain uses TRBV5-1 and TRBJ2-5; the match to TRBD1 covers 7 bases. Trimming at V came to 4 bases and at J to 2 bases, leaving 5 bases not matched to a gene. In germline, CDR1 is SGHRS, CDR2 YFSETQ. The CDR3 has 14 amino acids. DNA of the CDR3: TGCGCCAGCAGCACGGGACAGTCACAAGAGACCCAGTACTTC. The encoded protein is CASSTGQSQETQYF. Based on the CDR3 plus reference TRBV5-1 and TRBJ2-5, the full variable domain is KAGVTQTPRYLIKTRGQQVTLSCSPISGHRSVSWYQQTPGQGLQFLFEYFSETQRNKGNFPGRFSGRQFSNSRSEMNVSTLELGDSALYLCASSTGQSQETQYFGPGTRLLVL.

V usage is TRBV5-1 and J usage is TRBJ2-5; a possible D gene is TRBD1 (6 bases). V was clipped by 0 bases and J by 3 bases, with 9 bases between them. The CDR3 consists of 14 residues. In germline, CDR1 is SGHRS, CDR2 YFSETQ. The CDR3 sequence is CASSLGTAKETQYF. CDR3 nucleotide sequence: TGCGCCAGCAGCTTGGGGACAGCAAAAGAGACCCAGTACTTC.

The V gene is TRBV6-5, the J gene TRBJ2-4, with a weak D call TRBD1 (6 bases). Germline V gene data show CDR1 as MNHEY and CDR2 as SVGAGI. The CDR3 runs 15 residues. Trimming removed 7 bases at V and 0 bases at J, with 13 bases between. CDR3 loop: CASNPGQIAKNIQYF. CDR3 coding DNA: TGTGCCAGCAACCCTGGACAGATAGCCAAAAACATTCAGTACTTC.

V gene TRBV5-4 combines with J gene TRBJ1-1; TRBD1 matches 9 bases. Germline V gene sequence: CDR1 SGHNT, CDR2 YYREEE (reference sequence). V trimming: 3 bases; J trimming: 4 bases; junction bases outside the gene matches: 7. The CDR3 has 15 amino acids. The CDR3 region has the DNA TGTGCCAGCAGCTATGGGACAGGGTTGGTCACTGAAGCTTTCTTT. Protein: CASSYGTGLVTEAFF.

The chain employs TRBV6-1 and TRBJ2-7, with TRBD2 identical over 7 bases. This CDR3 comprises 15 residues. Trimming took 2 bases from V and 0 from J; bases not matched to a gene: 4. Germline values: CDR1 MNHNS, CDR2 SASEGT. In DNA, the CDR3 is TGTGCCAGCAGTGAATCCAGCGGGGACTCCTACGAGCAGTACTTC. As protein: CASSESSGDSYEQYF.

The chain is built from TRBV30 and TRBJ2-7; a weak D match, TRBD1 (5 bases). The CDR3 consists of 13 residues. The V end was cut by 2 bases, the J end by 1 base, with 9 bases between. The germline gives CDR1 GTSNPN, CDR2 SVGIG (reference sequence). DNA for the CDR3: TGTGCCTGGAGTATCAGGACATCCTACGAGCAGTACTTC. Amino acids: CAWSIRTSYEQYF.

The genes are TRBV3-1 (or the pseudogene TRBV3-2) and TRBJ2-5; 8 nucleotides line up with TRBD2. Germline lookup yields CDR1 LGHDT and CDR2 YNNKEL (reference sequence). J gave up 5 bases and V 0 bases, and 8 bases lay outside the gene matches. The CDR3 is 16 residues long. CDR3 sequence: CASSQEGSGRGETQYF. CDR3 sequence (DNA): TGTGCCAGCAGCCAAGAGGGCTCCGGGAGGGGGGAGACCCAGTACTTC.

The chain employs TRBV10-2 and TRBJ2-7; D remains unclear. This CDR3 has 13 amino acids. The V end was cut by 7 bases, the J end by 2 bases, with 12 bases between. Germline V gene data show CDR1 as WSHSY and CDR2 as SAAADI. CDR3 in amino acids: CASIALPAYEQYF. DNA of the CDR3: TGCGCCAGCATCGCTTTACCGGCCTACGAGCAGTACTTC.

The rearrangement joins TRBV2 to TRBJ2-7, with D uncertain. This CDR3 is built from 12 residues. V dropped 6 bases and J dropped 3 bases, with 9 bases sitting between them. Germline V gene lookup returns CDR1 SNHLY and CDR2 FYNNEI. CDR3 bases: TGTGCCAGCAGAGCAACTGGCTACGAGCAGTACTTC. It specifies CASRATGYEQYF.

Comments on this clone: Other DNA sequences in the same sample also yield this CDR3. This rearrangement joins TRBV24-1 to TRBJ1-5; no reliable D call. Trimming took 3 bases from V and 2 from J, leaving 7 bases between them. The germline V gene encodes CDR1 KGHDR and CDR2 SFDVKD. The CDR3 loop spans 14 amino acids. Here the CDR3 reads CATSDGGGNQPQHF. The CDR3 bases are TGTGCCACCAGTGATGGTGGAGGCAATCAGCCCCAGCATTTT.

The V call is TRBV5-1, the J call TRBJ1-3; no firm D call. CDR3 size: 14 residues. Germline CDR1 reads SGHRS; CDR2 reads YFSETQ. V was pared by 4 bases and J by 2 bases, with 10 bases between. CDR3 protein: CASSQTSAGNTIYF. CDR3 nucleotide sequence: TGCGCCAGCAGCCAGACTTCCGCTGGAAACACCATATATTTT.

The chain uses TRBV9 and TRBJ2-3; 7 nucleotides agree with TRBD1. Losses at the gene ends were 4 bases for V and 2 bases for J; bases not matched to a gene: 7. The CDR3 runs to 15 residues. Germline V gene data show CDR1 as SGDLS and CDR2 as YYNGEE. CDR3 region: CASSTGTEHTDTQYF. The CDR3 nucleotides are TGTGCCAGCAGCACCGGGACAGAACACACAGATACGCAGTATTTT.

The chain employs TRBV11-1 and TRBJ2-1, with 7 bases aligning to TRBD2. Germline-derived CDR1 and CDR2 are SGHAT and FQDESV (reference sequence). Losses at the gene ends were 4 bases for V and 4 bases for J; bases not matched to a gene: 4. This CDR3 has 14 amino acids. The CDR3 loop is CASSWGGTYNEQFF. The CDR3 DNA reads TGTGCCAGCAGCTGGGGGGGAACTTACAATGAGCAGTTCTTC.

The J gene is TRBJ2-7, the V gene TRBV7-9, with TRBD1 matching over 9 bases. Germline V CDR1 and CDR2: SEHNR, FQNEAQ (reference sequence). CDR3 size: 15 residues. The trim removed 9 bases at V and 5 bases at J, leaving 14 bases unmatched. Here the CDR3 reads CASSFPGQGSHEQYF. CDR3 sequence (DNA): TGTGCCAGTTCTTTTCCGGGACAGGGTTCCCACGAGCAGTACTTC.

This chain uses TRBV5-6 with TRBJ2-7; 11 bases agree with TRBD1. Per germline, CDR1 SGHDT and CDR2 YYEEEE. CDR3 length: 15 residues. The V and J ends lost 4 bases and 4 bases, in that order; junction bases with no gene match: 7. In DNA, the CDR3 is TGTGCCAGCAGCCAATCGGACAGGGGGCTGTACGAGCAGTACTTC. This codes for CASSQSDRGLYEQYF.

The J gene is TRBJ1-3, the V gene TRBV5-1; tentative D call: TRBD1 (5 bases). V was shortened by 0 bases and J by 4 bases, with 8 bases between the two germline ends. Germline V gene data show CDR1 as SGHRS and CDR2 as YFSETQ. CDR3 length: 14 amino acids. For the CDR3, the DNA is TGCGCCAGCAGCTTGGACCAGGGCGGAAACACCATATATTTT. This encodes CASSLDQGGNTIYF.

V gene TRBV23-1 combines with J gene TRBJ2-4, with 11 bases matching TRBD2. TRBV23-1 qualifies as an ORF whose function is uncertain. Losses at the gene ends were 2 bases for V and 0 bases for J; bases not matched to a gene: 12. The CDR3 length is 20 residues. The CDR3 sequence is CASSQGTSGSCASAKNIQYF. Here the CDR3 DNA reads TGCGCCAGCAGTCAAGGTACTAGCGGGAGTTGTGCCTCAGCCAAAAACATTCAGTACTTC.

The chain uses TRBV5-1 and TRBJ1-1; no clear D. The length of the CDR3 is 14 residues. V lost 0 bases and J 5 bases, leaving 11 bases between the germline ends. In germline, CDR1 is SGHRS, CDR2 YFSETQ. CDR3 protein: CASSLAGVKTEAFF. Here the CDR3 DNA reads TGCGCCAGCAGCTTGGCCGGAGTTAAAACTGAAGCTTTCTTT.

This clone was counted once. This rearrangement joins TRBV18 to TRBJ2-7; 8 nucleotides align to TRBD2. Germline lookup yields CDR1 KGHSH and CDR2 LQKENI. With V trimmed by 5 bases and J by 5 bases, 11 bases remained unmatched. The CDR3 has 15 residues. In DNA, the CDR3 is TGTGCCAGCTCAGCAACGGCGGCGGGAGGTAACGAGCAGTACTTC. This translates into CASSATAAGGNEQYF.

The V gene is TRBV28, the J gene TRBJ1-6; D unresolved. Germline CDR1 and CDR2: MDHEN and SYDVKM. V was clipped by 5 bases and J by 7 bases, with 9 bases between them. The CDR3 is 13 amino acids. This CDR3 is CASSPPGNSPLHF. In DNA form, the CDR3 reads TGTGCCAGCAGTCCCCCGGGGAATTCACCCCTCCACTTT. Combining the CDR3 with reference TRBV28 and TRBJ1-6 gives the whole variable domain DVKVTQSSRYLVKRTGEKVFLECVQDMDHENMFWYRQDPGLGLRLIYFSYDVKMKEKGDIPEGYSVSREKKERFSLILESASTNQTSMYLCASSPPGNSPLHFGNGTRLTVT.

V usage is TRBV28 and J usage is TRBJ1-2; TRBD1 is a possible D gene (6 bases). The germline CDR1 and CDR2 sequences are MDHEN and SYDVKM. This CDR3 comprises 15 residues. Between the trimmed V and J ends, which lost 2 bases and 4 bases, there was a span of 14 bases. CDR3 sequence: CASSLRRTATYGYTF. In DNA, the CDR3 is TGTGCCAGCAGTTTAAGACGGACAGCGACCTATGGCTACACCTTC.

V is TRBV4-1 and J is TRBJ1-2, with D uncertain. Germline V CDR1 and CDR2: MGHRA, YSYEKL. Trimming removed 1 base from V and 5 bases from J, with 14 bases in between. The CDR3 runs to 15 residues. CDR3 sequence reads: CASSQVEQVSYGYTF. In DNA, the CDR3 is TGCGCCAGCAGCCAAGTCGAGCAGGTTTCTTATGGCTACACCTTC.